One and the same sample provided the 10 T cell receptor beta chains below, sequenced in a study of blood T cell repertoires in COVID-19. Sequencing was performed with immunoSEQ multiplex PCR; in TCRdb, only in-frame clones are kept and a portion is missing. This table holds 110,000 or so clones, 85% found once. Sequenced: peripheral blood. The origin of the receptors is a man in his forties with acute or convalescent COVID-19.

The DNA of the CDR3 is TGCGCCAGCAGCTCGCTAGCGGGGGGGCCGTTCGCCTACAATGAGCAGTTCTTC. It encodes CASSSLAGGPFAYNEQFF. This sequence joins TRBV4-1 and TRBJ2-1; 12 bases map to TRBD2. In germline, CDR1 is MGHRA, CDR2 YSYEKL. V was pared by 5 bases and J by 2 bases, with 10 bases of the junction left unmatched. This CDR3 has 18 amino acids.

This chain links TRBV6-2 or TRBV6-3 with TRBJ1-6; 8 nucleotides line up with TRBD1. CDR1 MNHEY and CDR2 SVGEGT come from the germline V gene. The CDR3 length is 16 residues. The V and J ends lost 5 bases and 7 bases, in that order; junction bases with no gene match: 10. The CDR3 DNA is TGTGCCAGCAGTGGGCCGGGACAGGTCATCAATTCACCCCTCCACTTT. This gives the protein CASSGPGQVINSPLHF.

The CDR3 DNA follows: TGTGCCAGCAGTTTGGGGGCTAGCGGGGGGGTTACGCAGTATTTT. It codes for CASSLGASGGVTQYF. The rearrangement links TRBV27 to TRBJ2-3; 12 bases match TRBD2. The junction had 6 bases not matched to a gene; V was cut back by 3 bases and J by 8 bases. The CDR3 has 15 residues. The V gene's germline CDR1 is MNHEY and CDR2 SMNVEV (reference sequence).

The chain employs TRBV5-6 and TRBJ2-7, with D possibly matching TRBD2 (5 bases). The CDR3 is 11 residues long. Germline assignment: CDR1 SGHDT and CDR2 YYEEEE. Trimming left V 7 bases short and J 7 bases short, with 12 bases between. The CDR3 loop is CASGESGEQYF. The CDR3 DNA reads TGTGCCAGCGGGGAGTCTGGAGAGCAGTACTTC. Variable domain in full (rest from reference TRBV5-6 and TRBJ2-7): DAGVTQSPTHLIKTRGQQVTLRCSPKSGHDTVSWYQQALGQGPQFIFQYYEEEERQRGNFPDRFSGHQFPNYSSELNVNALLLGDSALYLCASGESGEQYFGPGTRLTVT.

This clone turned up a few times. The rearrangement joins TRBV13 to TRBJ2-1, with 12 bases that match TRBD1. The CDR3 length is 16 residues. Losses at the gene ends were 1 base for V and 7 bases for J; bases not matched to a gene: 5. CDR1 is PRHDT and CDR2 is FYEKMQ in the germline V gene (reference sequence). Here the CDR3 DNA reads TGTGCCAGCAGCTTAGCCGGGACAGGGGGCTTGAATGAGCAGTTCTTC. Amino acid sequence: CASSLAGTGGLNEQFF.

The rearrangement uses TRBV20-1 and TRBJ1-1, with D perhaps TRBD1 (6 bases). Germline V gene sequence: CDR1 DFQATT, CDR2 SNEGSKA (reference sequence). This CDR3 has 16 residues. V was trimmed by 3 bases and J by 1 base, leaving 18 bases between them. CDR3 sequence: CSASPPGALGNTEAFF. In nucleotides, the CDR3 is TGCAGTGCTAGTCCCCCAGGGGCTTTGGGGAACACTGAAGCTTTCTTT.

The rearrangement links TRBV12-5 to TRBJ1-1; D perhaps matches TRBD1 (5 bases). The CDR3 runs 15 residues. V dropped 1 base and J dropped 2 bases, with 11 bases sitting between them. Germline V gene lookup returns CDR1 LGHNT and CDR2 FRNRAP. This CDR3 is CASGLGVTENTEAFF. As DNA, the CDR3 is TGTGCTAGTGGTTTGGGGGTGACAGAAAACACTGAAGCTTTCTTT.

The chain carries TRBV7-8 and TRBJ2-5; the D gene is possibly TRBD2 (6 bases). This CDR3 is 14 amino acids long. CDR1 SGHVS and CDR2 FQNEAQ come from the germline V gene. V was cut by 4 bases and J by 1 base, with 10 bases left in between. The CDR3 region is CASSSQTSQETQYF. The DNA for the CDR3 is TGTGCCAGCAGCTCCCAGACTAGCCAAGAGACCCAGTACTTC. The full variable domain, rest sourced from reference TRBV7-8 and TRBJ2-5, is GAGVSQSPRYKVAKRGQDVALRCDPISGHVSLFWYQQALGQGPEFLTYFQNEAQLDKSGLPSDRFFAERPEGSVSTLKIQRTQQEDSAVYLCASSSQTSQETQYFGPGTRLLVL.

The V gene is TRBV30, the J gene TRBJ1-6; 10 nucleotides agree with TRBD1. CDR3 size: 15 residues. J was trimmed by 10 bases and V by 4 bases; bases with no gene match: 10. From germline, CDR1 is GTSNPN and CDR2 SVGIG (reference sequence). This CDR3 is CAWTPTGTGASPLHF. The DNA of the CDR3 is TGTGCCTGGACCCCAACCGGGACAGGGGCGTCACCCCTCCACTTT.

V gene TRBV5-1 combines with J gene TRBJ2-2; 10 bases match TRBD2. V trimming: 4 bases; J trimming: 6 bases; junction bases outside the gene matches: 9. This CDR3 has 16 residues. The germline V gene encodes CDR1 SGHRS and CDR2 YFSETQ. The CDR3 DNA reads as TGCGCCAGCAGCCTGACTAGCGGGCGCACCGCCGGGGAGCTGTTTTTT. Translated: CASSLTSGRTAGELFF.